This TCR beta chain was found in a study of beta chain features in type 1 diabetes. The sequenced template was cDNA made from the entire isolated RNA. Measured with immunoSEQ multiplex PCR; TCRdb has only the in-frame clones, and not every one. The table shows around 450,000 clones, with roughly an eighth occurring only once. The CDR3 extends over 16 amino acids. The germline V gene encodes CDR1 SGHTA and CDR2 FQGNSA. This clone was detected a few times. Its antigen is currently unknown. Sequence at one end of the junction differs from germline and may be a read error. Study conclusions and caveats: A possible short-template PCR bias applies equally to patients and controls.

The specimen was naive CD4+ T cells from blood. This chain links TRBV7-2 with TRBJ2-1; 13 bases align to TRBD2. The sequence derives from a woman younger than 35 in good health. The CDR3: CASGLAGTSGIPEQFF. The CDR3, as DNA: TGTGCCAGCGGCTTAGCGGGGACTAGCGGGATTCCTGAGCAGTTCTTC.